The 21 T cell receptor beta chains below come from one sample, sequenced in a study of vaccination effects on CD4 cells after COVID-19. ViraFEST expansion of antigen-specific CD4+ T cells with viral peptide pools preceded sequencing. The culture ran for nine to ten days, and then CD4+ T cells were isolated. Two doses of either BNT162b2 or mRNA-1273 were given to each participant. For these TCRs, the target antigens are not known. Some clones are missing from TCRdb's copy, which holds only in-frame ones; the method was immunoSEQ multiplex PCR. The data hold some 30,000 clones, with roughly 63% observed a single time. Sequencing was performed on CD4+ T cells from PBMCs cultured with SARS-CoV-2 spike peptides, taken after COVID-19 vaccination. These receptors originate from a human donor who received a COVID-19 vaccine.

The rearrangement links TRBV18 to TRBJ1-2, with 8 bases aligning to TRBD1. Germline lookup yields CDR1 KGHSH and CDR2 LQKENI. The V gene end was trimmed by 6 bases and the J gene end by 5 bases; junction bases not matched to a gene: 5. The length of the CDR3 is 13 residues. The CDR3 protein is CASSDREGYGYTF. CDR3 nucleotides: TGTGCCAGCTCGGACAGGGAGGGGTATGGCTACACCTTC.

This clone has a handful of counts. CDR3 coding DNA: TGTGCCAGCAGTGGGACTAGCGGGAGGGATGAGCAGTTCTTC. Encoded protein: CASSGTSGRDEQFF. The chain is built from TRBV6-4 and TRBJ2-1; 15 nucleotides align to TRBD2. The CDR3 totals 14 residues. Germline CDR1 reads MRHNA; CDR2 reads SNTAGT. V was clipped by 4 bases and J by 8 bases; unmatched bases: 0.

V and J are TRBV9 and TRBJ1-2, with D tentatively TRBD1 (5 bases). The CDR3 length is 17 residues. Germline CDR1 and CDR2: SGDLS and YYNGEE. Trimming took off 0 bases at V and 4 bases at J, with 19 bases between the two ends. The CDR3 DNA reads TGTGCCAGCAGCGTAGGGGTTGGGCAGGGAGACTTCTATGGCTACACCTTC. The encoded protein is CASSVGVGQGDFYGYTF.

This rearrangement joins TRBV7-6 to TRBJ2-3; D gene unclear. Germline V gene sequence: CDR1 SGHVS, CDR2 FNYEAQ. The CDR3 is made up of 13 amino acids. The V end was cut by 3 bases, the J end by 2 bases, with 6 bases between. CDR3: CASSFAYTDTQYF. CDR3 nucleotide sequence: TGTGCCAGCAGCTTTGCCTACACAGATACGCAGTATTTT.

The rearrangement joins TRBV3-1 (or the pseudogene TRBV3-2) to TRBJ1-1; no reliable D call. This CDR3 has 13 amino acids. Germline loops: CDR1 LGHDT, CDR2 YNNKEL (reference sequence). The V end lost 1 base, the J end lost 1 base, and 4 bases lay between the germline ends. DNA for the CDR3: TGTGCCAGCAGCCAAGGGCCGAACACTGAAGCTTTCTTT. This encodes CASSQGPNTEAFF.

This clone was observed once. CDR3 nucleotides: TGCGCCAGCAGCCAAGGGGCGAGGGAGACCCAGTACTTC. Protein: CASSQGARETQYF. This sequence joins TRBV5-1 and TRBJ2-5, with D possibly TRBD1 on 5 matching bases. The CDR3 totals 13 residues. Germline V gene lookup returns CDR1 SGHRS and CDR2 YFSETQ. With 4 bases removed from V and 5 bases from J, the gap between germline ends came to 12 bases.

The V gene is TRBV2, the J gene TRBJ2-7; possibly TRBD2 for D (6 bases). The V and J ends lost 6 bases and 3 bases respectively, with 9 bases between them. The length of the CDR3 is 12 residues. In germline, CDR1 is SNHLY, CDR2 FYNNEI. The CDR3 DNA reads TGTGCCAGCAGGCGGGACCTCTACGAGCAGTACTTC. Its translation: CASRRDLYEQYF.

The V call is TRBV5-1, the J call TRBJ2-1, with TRBD2 matching 7 bases. V lost 4 bases to trimming and J lost 9 bases; unmatched junction nucleotides: 10. Germline CDR1 is SGHRS and CDR2 is YFSETQ. This CDR3 is 14 amino acids long. The CDR3 reads CASSPNGGGFEQFF. CDR3 sequence (DNA): TGCGCCAGCAGCCCTAATGGGGGGGGGTTTGAGCAGTTCTTC. Full variable domain (outside the CDR3, taken from reference TRBV5-1 and TRBJ2-1): KAGVTQTPRYLIKTRGQQVTLSCSPISGHRSVSWYQQTPGQGLQFLFEYFSETQRNKGNFPGRFSGRQFSNSRSEMNVSTLELGDSALYLCASSPNGGGFEQFFGPGTRLTVL.

The CDR3 DNA sequence: TGTGCCAGCAGTGACACTTGGGGGTCCAGGAACACTGAAGCTTTCTTT. It yields the protein CASSDTWGSRNTEAFF. J is TRBJ1-1 and V is TRBV6-4, with TRBD1 as a possible D gene (5 bases). The germline V gene has CDR1 MRHNA and CDR2 SNTAGT. Trimming left V 2 bases short and J 1 base short, with 14 bases between. CDR3 size: 16 residues.

This clone was recorded once. The chain employs TRBV18 and TRBJ1-3; no clear D. With 0 bases removed from V and 4 bases from J, the gap between germline ends came to 10 bases. This CDR3 is 15 amino acids long. Looked up from germline, CDR1 is KGHSH and CDR2 is LQKENI. The CDR3 protein is CASSPPVGSGNTIYF. The CDR3 nucleotides read TGTGCCAGCTCACCACCGGTCGGGTCCGGAAACACCATATATTTT.

J is TRBJ2-1 and V is TRBV19, with D perhaps TRBD2 (6 bases). The CDR3 runs 19 residues. V was cut by 3 bases and J by 9 bases, with 30 bases left in between. The germline V gene has CDR1 LNHDA and CDR2 SQIVND (reference sequence). In DNA form, the CDR3 reads TGTGCCAGTAGTATGGGGATTGCGCGGGATTTTGTTCGTGGAGGTGAGCAGTTCTTC. It specifies CASSMGIARDFVRGGEQFF.

V usage is TRBV7-8 and J usage is TRBJ2-7; D remains unclear. The germline CDR1 and CDR2 sequences are SGHVS and FQNEAQ. This CDR3 is built from 12 residues. Trimming took 1 base from V and 3 from J, leaving 4 bases between them. The CDR3 loop is CASSLVFYEQYF. The CDR3 DNA is TGTGCCAGCAGCTTAGTATTCTACGAGCAGTACTTC.

The V gene is TRBV5-6, the J gene TRBJ2-2, with D possibly called TRBD1 or TRBD2 (5 bases each). V lost 4 bases and J lost 5, with 24 bases in between. Per germline, CDR1 SGHDT and CDR2 YYEEEE. The CDR3 loop spans 18 amino acids. In DNA form, the CDR3 reads TGTGCCAGCAGCCCTGGACGGAGAATGGGGGTGGGTACCGGGGAGCTGTTTTTT. Translating gives CASSPGRRMGVGTGELFF.

The chain employs TRBV5-4 and TRBJ2-1; the match to TRBD2 covers 11 bases. V trimming: 0 bases; J trimming: 5 bases; junction bases outside the gene matches: 4. This CDR3 has 16 residues. CDR1 and CDR2 from the germline V gene are SGHNT and YYREEE (reference sequence). CDR3 amino acids: CASSLGGTSGHNEQFF. The CDR3 bases are TGTGCCAGCAGCTTGGGGGGGACTAGCGGCCACAATGAGCAGTTCTTC.

V and J are TRBV5-4 and TRBJ2-2; D is ambiguous. CDR3 size: 13 residues. The germline gives CDR1 SGHNT, CDR2 YYREEE (reference sequence). V lost 4 bases and J 5 bases, leaving 9 bases between the germline ends. CDR3 coding DNA: TGTGCCAGCAGCACGGACCCAACCGGGGAGCTGTTTTTT. Protein sequence: CASSTDPTGELFF.

The J gene is TRBJ2-5, the V gene TRBV12-5, with 9 bases aligning to TRBD1. The CDR3 runs to 15 residues. The V and J ends lost 2 bases and 4 bases, in that order; junction bases with no gene match: 5. CDR1 is LGHNT, CDR2 FRNRAP, per germline. CDR3: CASGLPGQGGETQYF. The CDR3 DNA is TGTGCTAGTGGTTTGCCGGGACAGGGAGGAGAGACCCAGTACTTC.

The rearrangement links TRBV12-3 or TRBV12-4 to TRBJ2-7; the D is unclear. V was pared by 6 bases and J by 3 bases, with 6 bases between. This CDR3 region has 11 residues. This CDR3 is CASSTLYEQYF. The CDR3 DNA sequence: TGTGCCAGCAGCACTCTCTACGAGCAGTACTTC.

This rearrangement joins TRBV5-1 to TRBJ2-2; 8 nucleotides line up with TRBD2. Germline assignment: CDR1 SGHRS and CDR2 YFSETQ. V lost 0 bases, J lost 2 bases, and 0 bases stayed unmatched. The CDR3 runs 15 residues. The chain's CDR3 is CASSLVAGNTGELFF. CDR3 DNA: TGCGCCAGCAGCTTGGTAGCGGGAAACACCGGGGAGCTGTTTTTT. Complete variable domain (other parts from reference TRBV5-1 and TRBJ2-2): KAGVTQTPRYLIKTRGQQVTLSCSPISGHRSVSWYQQTPGQGLQFLFEYFSETQRNKGNFPGRFSGRQFSNSRSEMNVSTLELGDSALYLCASSLVAGNTGELFFGEGSRLTVL.

V and J are TRBV29-1 and TRBJ2-5; TRBD2 aligns across 8 bases. The CDR3 totals 12 residues. V lost 7 bases to trimming and J lost 3 bases; unmatched junction nucleotides: 4. Germline V gives CDR1 SQVTM, CDR2 ANQGSEA. CDR3 nucleotides: TGCAGCGGTACGGGACTAGAAGAGACCCAGTACTTC. Translation gives CSGTGLEETQYF.

This clone was detected a few times. The chain carries TRBV14 and TRBJ2-1; 9 bases line up with TRBD2. Germline-derived CDR1 and CDR2 are SGHDN and FVKESK. This CDR3 contains 17 residues. Trimming removed 4 bases from V and 8 bases from J; junction bases left unmatched: 15. The CDR3 here is CASSLPKGRGGQDEQFF. In nucleotides, the CDR3 is TGTGCCAGCAGCCTCCCGAAAGGGCGGGGGGGCCAGGATGAGCAGTTCTTC.

The gene calls are TRBV11-2 and TRBJ2-1; weak D call: TRBD2 (6 bases). V dropped 1 base and J dropped 2 bases, with 12 bases sitting between them. Germline loops: CDR1 SGHAT, CDR2 FQNNGV. The CDR3 covers 16 residues. CDR3 nucleotide sequence: TGTGCCAGCAGCTTAGCTGACGCGGGGACCTACAATGAGCAGTTCTTC. Translating gives CASSLADAGTYNEQFF.